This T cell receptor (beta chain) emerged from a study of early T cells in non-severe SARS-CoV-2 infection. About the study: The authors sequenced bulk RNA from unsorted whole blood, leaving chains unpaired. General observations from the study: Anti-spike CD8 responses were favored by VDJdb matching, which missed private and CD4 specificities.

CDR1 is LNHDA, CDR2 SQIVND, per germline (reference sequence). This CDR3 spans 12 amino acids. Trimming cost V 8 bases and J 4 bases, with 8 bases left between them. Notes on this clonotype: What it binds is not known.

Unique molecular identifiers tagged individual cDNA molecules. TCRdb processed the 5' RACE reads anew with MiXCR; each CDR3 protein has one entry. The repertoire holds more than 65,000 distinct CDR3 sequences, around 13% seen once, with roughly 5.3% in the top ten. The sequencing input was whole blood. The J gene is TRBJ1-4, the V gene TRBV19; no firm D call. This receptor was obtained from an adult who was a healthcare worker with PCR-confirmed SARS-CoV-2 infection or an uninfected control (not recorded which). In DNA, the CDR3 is TGTGCCAGTGCCGAGAGTAATGAAAAACTGTTTTTT. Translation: CASAESNEKLFF.